Presented here are 29 T cell receptor beta chains from one specimen sequenced in a study of T-cell reconstitution after alpha-beta-depleted transplantation in children. During its preparation, the TCRbeta library received unique molecular identifiers. One entry per CDR3 protein results from TCRdb running MiXCR on the PCR reads. The profile shows 300,000 to 400,000 distinct CDR3 sequences, about 16% of them singletons. The starting material was PBMCs, mostly from graft donor cells, obtained 360 days after TCRalphabeta/CD19-depleted stem cell transplant. These receptor sequences come from a male patient aged 2-10 years who had a stem cell transplant for acute lymphoblastic leukemia, so the T cells may come from the graft donor.

This clonotype has more than one count but fewer than ten. V usage is TRBV7-8 and J usage is TRBJ2-7; 9 positions match TRBD1. Germline trimming cut 3 bases from V and 6 bases from J; bases unmatched to any gene: 18. Per the germline V gene, CDR1 is SGHVS and CDR2 is FQNEAQ. This CDR3 comprises 18 residues. CDR3 DNA: TGTGCCAGCAGCTTGCCGGGACAGGGAGGGGAAGATACGGTCGAGCAGTACTTC. Amino acids: CASSLPGQGGEDTVEQYF.

The chain recombines TRBV7-2 with TRBJ1-4; 7 bases align to TRBD1. J gave up 8 bases and V 6 bases, and 6 bases lay outside the gene matches. Germline assignment: CDR1 SGHTA and CDR2 FQGNSA. The CDR3 covers 13 residues. DNA of the CDR3: TGTGCCAGCAGTAGAGGGGGCGGGGAAAAACTGTTTTTT. It is translated as CASSRGGGEKLFF.

This clonotype was seen only a few times. This rearrangement joins TRBV4-3 to TRBJ2-7; 11 nucleotides align to TRBD1. The CDR3 is 18 residues long. With 2 bases clipped from V and 6 bases from J, the junction kept 15 bases outside the gene matches. Looked up from germline, CDR1 is LGHNA and CDR2 is YSLEER. CDR3 in amino acids: CASSQTNVRGTGGREQYF. The CDR3 coding sequence is TGCGCCAGCAGCCAAACGAATGTCCGTGGGACAGGGGGACGCGAGCAGTACTTC.

This chain links TRBV12-3 or TRBV12-4 with TRBJ2-7; no definite D call. The V end lost 6 bases, the J end lost 6 bases, and 15 bases lay between the germline ends. This CDR3 has 13 amino acids. The CDR3 coding sequence is TGTGCCAGCAGGTCGACGGCCTCTGGCGAGCAGTACTTC. Translating gives CASRSTASGEQYF.

This clonotype was observed a few times. The chain carries TRBV5-1 and TRBJ2-2; tentative D call: TRBD2 (5 bases). Looked up from germline, CDR1 is SGHRS and CDR2 is YFSETQ. V lost 2 bases to trimming and J lost 4 bases, with 9 bases between them. CDR3 length: 14 amino acids. CDR3 in DNA: TGCGCCAGCAGCTTCACGGGAACCACCGGGGAGCTGTTTTTT. This translates into CASSFTGTTGELFF.

The CDR3 coding sequence is TGTGCCAGCAGCTTGAGAGGGTTTAATGAAAAACTGTTTTTT. It translates to CASSLRGFNEKLFF. V and J are TRBV5-6 and TRBJ1-4; D not resolved. The germline CDR1 and CDR2 sequences are SGHDT and YYEEEE. The CDR3 loop spans 14 amino acids. V was shortened by 1 base and J by 4 bases, with 8 bases between the two germline ends.

This clonotype appeared a few times. The gene calls are TRBV28 and TRBJ2-7; 10 bases are a match to TRBD1. With V trimmed by 3 bases and J by 2 bases, 10 bases remained unmatched. The CDR3 sequence is 17 residues long. CDR1 is MDHEN, CDR2 SYDVKM, per germline. CDR3 DNA sequence: TGTGCCAGCAGTTTTAGGAGGCTCGACAGGGGGCCCTACGAGCAGTACTTC. It yields the protein CASSFRRLDRGPYEQYF.

The chain joins TRBV11-2 to TRBJ1-1, with D tentatively TRBD1 (5 bases). The germline V gene encodes CDR1 SGHAT and CDR2 FQNNGV. The CDR3 is 14 residues long. V shed 3 bases and J shed 7 bases, with 15 bases lying between them. The CDR3 bases are TGTGCCAGCAGCTTTTTTGGGGCTCCTAATGAAGCTTTCTTT. This encodes CASSFFGAPNEAFF.

The chain couples TRBV10-3 to TRBJ2-1, with 8 bases aligning to TRBD2. CDR3 length: 17 amino acids. Trimming took 0 bases from V and 4 from J; bases not matched to a gene: 8. Germline CDR1 is ENHRY and CDR2 is SYGVKD. The CDR3 spells CAISESIPSGSYNEQFF. DNA of the CDR3: TGTGCCATCAGTGAGTCGATCCCTAGCGGGTCGTACAATGAGCAGTTCTTC.

This clonotype was found a few times. The chain combines TRBV7-9 with TRBJ2-3; D uncertain. Deletions cut 7 bases from V and 2 bases from J, with 13 bases between. The CDR3 totals 14 residues. Looked up from germline, CDR1 is SEHNR and CDR2 is FQNEAQ (reference sequence). The CDR3: CASIPVVDTDTQYF. For the CDR3, the DNA is TGTGCCAGCATCCCAGTGGTGGACACAGATACGCAGTATTTT.

The rearrangement links TRBV12-3 or TRBV12-4 to TRBJ1-2; D uncertain. V lost 4 bases and J lost 3, with 12 bases in between. The CDR3 sequence is 14 residues long. CDR3 loop: CASSSPFAYYGYTF. In nucleotides, the CDR3 is TGTGCCAGCAGTTCCCCTTTTGCCTACTATGGCTACACCTTC.

Note on this clonotype: An end of the junction does not agree with germline; a read error may underlie this. The V and J genes are TRBV20-1 and TRBJ2-2, with TRBD2 matching 14 bases. Germline assignment: CDR1 DFQATT and CDR2 SNEGSKA (reference sequence). The CDR3 consists of 17 residues. Here the CDR3 reads CCARGLAGVANTGELFF. The CDR3 DNA follows: TGCTGTGCTAGGGGACTAGCGGGAGTGGCGAACACCGGGGAGCTGTTTTTT.

This clonotype was picked up many times. The J gene is TRBJ2-1, the V gene TRBV25-1; D unresolved. The CDR3 consists of 16 residues. V was pared by 1 base and J by 7 bases, with 17 bases between. CDR1 is MGHDK, CDR2 SYGVNS, per germline. CDR3 amino acids: CASSESGATRGNEQFF. The CDR3 nucleotides read TGTGCCAGCAGTGAATCTGGCGCCACCCGAGGAAATGAGCAGTTCTTC.

This clonotype was observed a few times. The chain uses TRBV9 and TRBJ2-3, with 7 positions matching TRBD2. CDR3 length: 16 amino acids. Germline CDR1 reads SGDLS; CDR2 reads YYNGEE. V lost 3 bases, J lost 0 bases, and 7 bases stayed unmatched. CDR3 in amino acids: CASSGASGVSTDTQYF. In nucleotides, the CDR3 is TGTGCCAGCAGCGGGGCTAGCGGAGTTAGCACAGATACGCAGTATTTT.

This clonotype was counted only a few times. The rearrangement uses TRBV20-1 and TRBJ2-7; 10 bases match TRBD2. CDR1 and CDR2 from the germline V gene are DFQATT and SNEGSKA (reference sequence). With V trimmed by 6 bases and J by 3 bases, 8 bases remained unmatched. The CDR3 consists of 14 residues. The CDR3 nucleotides read TGCAGTGCCCCTCGGACTAGCGGCTACTACGAGCAGTACTTC. It codes for CSAPRTSGYYEQYF.

This clonotype was counted many times. V and J are TRBV20-1 and TRBJ1-1; no reliable D call. CDR1 is DFQATT, CDR2 SNEGSKA, per germline (reference sequence). Trimming stripped 4 bases from V and 6 bases from J, with 30 bases between. This CDR3 has 18 residues. Here the CDR3 DNA reads TGCAGTGCTAAAGAGGAAGCTATTCGGGGAACAGCGTTCGCTGAAGCTTTCTTT. It is translated as CSAKEEAIRGTAFAEAFF.

This clonotype showed up just a few times. The gene calls are TRBV7-3 and TRBJ2-3, with 14 nucleotides matching TRBD2. V was pared by 4 bases and J by 6 bases, with 6 bases of the junction left unmatched. Germline loops: CDR1 SGHTA, CDR2 FQGTGA. This CDR3 is 16 amino acids long. The chain's CDR3 is CASSSGLAGASDTQYF. Here the CDR3 DNA reads TGTGCCAGCAGCTCGGGACTAGCGGGAGCAAGTGATACGCAGTATTTT.

This clonotype was found a few times. The CDR3 DNA follows: TGTGCCAGCAGCGACCAGTTTGCGGCGAACACCGGGGAGCTGTTTTTT. Its protein is CASSDQFAANTGELFF. The gene calls are TRBV5-8 and TRBJ2-2; D gene unclear. V was cut by 4 bases and J by 0 bases, with 13 bases left in between. In germline, CDR1 is SGHTS, CDR2 YDEGEE. The CDR3 length is 16 residues.

This clonotype was counted once. The V gene is TRBV5-1, the J gene TRBJ1-3; 7 bases match TRBD1. V shed 3 bases and J 4 bases; nucleotides not matched to a gene: 7. CDR1 and CDR2 from the germline V gene are SGHRS and YFSETQ. The CDR3 is 15 residues long. Written as DNA, the CDR3 is TGCGCCAGCAGCTCGACCGGGACAGAAGGAAACACCATATATTTT. This translates into CASSSTGTEGNTIYF.

In this sample, this clonotype turned up a few times. The chain carries TRBV4-1 and TRBJ2-3; D might be TRBD1 (6 bases). Trimming cost V 1 base and J 2 bases, with 25 bases left between them. Germline values: CDR1 MGHRA, CDR2 YSYEKL. CDR3 size: 20 residues. In DNA form, the CDR3 reads TGCGCCAGCAGCCAAGTCTTGGGGGCGCTGACCCGCGCGGTCACAGATACGCAGTATTTT. Its translation: CASSQVLGALTRAVTDTQYF.

This clonotype was counted a few times. V gene TRBV3-1 combines with J gene TRBJ2-5; D is undetermined. The CDR3 length is 12 residues. V lost 6 bases and J 2 bases, leaving 7 bases between the germline ends. Germline CDR1 reads LGHDT; CDR2 reads YNNKEL (reference sequence). CDR3 residues: CASRSIQETQYF. For the CDR3, the DNA is TGTGCCAGCAGGAGCATACAAGAGACCCAGTACTTC.

This clonotype was observed a few times. The chain recombines TRBV4-3 with TRBJ2-3; 9 nucleotides line up with TRBD2. This CDR3 comprises 18 residues. The V gene end was trimmed by 4 bases and the J gene end by 0 bases; junction bases not matched to a gene: 11. Germline values: CDR1 LGHNA, CDR2 YSLEER. The CDR3 DNA is TGCGCCAGCAGCCTAACCTTATGGAGCGGGAGGAGCACAGATACGCAGTATTTT. This translates into CASSLTLWSGRSTDTQYF.

Turning to this clonotype: This may come from a read error, since a much larger clone is one base off. The genes are TRBV6-5 and TRBJ2-1; D gene unclear. Germline assignment: CDR1 MNHEY and CDR2 SVGAGI. V was cut by 4 bases and J by 0 bases, with 13 bases left in between. This CDR3 has 16 amino acids. CDR3 residues: CASSFLGLSSYNEQFF. The CDR3 DNA is TGTGCCAGCAGTTTTCTGGGTCTCAGCTCCTACAATGAGCAGTTCTTC.

The chain recombines TRBV28 with TRBJ1-4, with TRBD1 as a possible D gene (5 bases). V lost 2 bases and J lost 14, with 21 bases in between. CDR3 length: 15 amino acids. Germline V gene sequence: CDR1 MDHEN, CDR2 SYDVKM. DNA of the CDR3: TGTGCCAGCAGTTTAGGGGGTGGACCACACCGGAATCTGTTTTTT. Encoded protein: CASSLGGGPHRNLFF.

At least ten counts were recorded for this clonotype. The chain carries TRBV28 and TRBJ1-4, with D uncertain. Trimming left V 4 bases short and J 8 bases short, with 11 bases between. This CDR3 has 13 residues. CDR1 is MDHEN and CDR2 is SYDVKM in the germline V gene. CDR3 region: CASSSHSREKLFF. The CDR3, as DNA: TGTGCCAGCAGTTCACACTCCAGGGAAAAACTGTTTTTT.

This clonotype appeared many times. The CDR3 nucleotides are TGTGCCAGCAGTAACCGGGACAGCCGCGGGAACACTGAAGCTTTCTTT. Translating gives CASSNRDSRGNTEAFF. V gene TRBV12-3 or TRBV12-4 combines with J gene TRBJ1-1; the match to TRBD1 covers 7 bases. The CDR3 runs to 16 residues. V trimming: 5 bases; J trimming: 1 base; junction bases outside the gene matches: 10.

This clonotype has at least ten counts. This chain connects TRBV6-1 to TRBJ2-3; 11 positions match TRBD2. This CDR3 has 17 amino acids. V gave up 0 bases and J gave up 5 bases; unmatched junction bases: 7. The germline CDR1 and CDR2 sequences are MNHNS and SASEGT. CDR3 protein: CASSEAGSGRARDTQYF. As DNA, the CDR3 is TGTGCCAGCAGTGAAGCGGGTAGCGGGAGGGCCAGAGATACGCAGTATTTT.

This clonotype came up a few times. The V call is TRBV12-3 or TRBV12-4, the J call TRBJ2-4; perhaps TRBD2 as D (6 bases). This CDR3 region has 15 residues. Trimming stripped 3 bases from V and 6 bases from J, with 15 bases between. This CDR3 is CASSFAEGLPNIQYF. CDR3 bases: TGTGCCAGCAGTTTCGCGGAGGGACTTCCAAACATTCAGTACTTC.

This clonotype occurred many times. V is TRBV9 and J is TRBJ2-7; D may be TRBD1 or TRBD2 (7 bases each). Germline assignment: CDR1 SGDLS and CDR2 YYNGEE. Trimming shortened V by 1 base and J by 7 bases, and 18 bases separated the two germline ends. This CDR3 comprises 15 residues. CDR3 DNA: TGTGCCAGCAGCGTACGGGGGGACAGCCGGGGAGAGCAGTACTTC. This translates into CASSVRGDSRGEQYF. Supplemented by reference TRBV9 and TRBJ2-7, the full variable domain reads DSGVTQTPKHLITATGQRVTLRCSPRSGDLSVYWYQQSLDQGLQFLIQYYNGEERAKGNILERFSAQQFPDLHSELNLSSLELGDSALYFCASSVRGDSRGEQYFGPGTRLTVT.